The sequence of this T cell receptor (beta chain) was determined in a study of Graves' ophthalmopathy and Graves' hyperthyroidism. About this clonotype itself: Its specificity is not known.

The V gene lost 5 bases and the J gene lost 5 bases, with 10 bases spanning the gap. This CDR3 is 12 amino acids long. From germline, CDR1 is MGHDK and CDR2 SYGVNS. Overall study findings and caveats: The authors also found most expanded thyroid clonotypes above 0.001 frequency in blood.

RNA transcripts were the source from which TCR beta CDR3 regions were amplified. HTBI-primed RT-PCR formed the first round, and a multiplex PCR formed the second. Via MiXCR, TCRdb re-called the multiplex PCR reads, giving one row per CDR3 protein. Found here are 600,000 to 950,000 distinct CDR3 sequences, roughly two fifths of them singletons; the top ten hold 44%. PBMCs were isolated from a 10 ml sample of fresh peripheral blood. This clonotype originated in an adult man with Graves' ophthalmopathy. V and J are TRBV25-1 and TRBJ2-7; D remains unclear. Sequencing was performed on peripheral blood. CDR3 residues: CASSSGIDEQYF. CDR3 sequence (DNA): TGTGCCAGCAGTTCAGGTATCGACGAGCAGTACTTC.